One sample yielded the 5 T cell receptor beta chains listed below, sequenced in a study of patients and donors after allogeneic stem cell transplantation. One entry per CDR3 protein results from TCRdb running MiXCR on the RT-PCR reads. This table holds some 960,000 distinct CDR3 sequences, over 15% found once. The sample was blood, either unsorted or a sorted T cell fraction (not recorded which). The source is a human donor who was either an allogeneic HSCT recipient or a stem cell or donor lymphocyte infusion donor (not recorded which). It is not recorded whose cells these are; they may come from a transplant donor.

The gene calls are TRBV20-1 and TRBJ1-1; D ambiguous. CDR1 and CDR2 from the germline V gene are DFQATT and SNEGSKA (reference sequence). Trimming took off 5 bases at V and 3 bases at J, with 10 bases between the two ends. This CDR3 comprises 12 residues. CDR3 nucleotides: TGCAGTGCTCCCCGCATGGACACTGAAGCTTTCTTT. Translating it yields CSAPRMDTEAFF.

The chain is built from TRBV21-1 and TRBJ2-4; the D call TRBD2 from the table was never checked on the DNA. TRBV21-1 corresponds to a pseudogene. The CDR3 loop spans 18 amino acids. CDR3 nucleotides: TGTGCCAGCAGCACACGACACCTCCCATCCTTAGCCAAAAACATTCAGTACTTC. Translating gives CASSTRHLPSLAKNIQYF.

This clonotype was counted many times. The chain employs TRBV7-8 and TRBJ2-3; D possibly uses TRBD1 or TRBD2 (5 bases each). Germline CDR1 is SGHVS and CDR2 is FQNEAQ. Trimming pared 4 bases from V and 0 bases from J, leaving 14 bases between. There are 16 residues in the CDR3. This CDR3 reads CASSSSGGSSTDTQYF. The CDR3, as DNA: TGTGCCAGCAGCTCGTCTGGGGGTTCGAGCACAGATACGCAGTATTTT.

The chain couples TRBV2 to TRBJ2-1; D unclear. The ends were cut back, 5 bases at V and 0 bases at J, with 8 bases in the middle. From germline, CDR1 is SNHLY and CDR2 FYNNEI. This CDR3 is built from 14 residues. The CDR3 DNA reads TGTGCCAGCAGTATCTTCCGCTCCTACAATGAGCAGTTCTTC. This encodes CASSIFRSYNEQFF.

This chain connects TRBV20-1 to TRBJ2-1, with D perhaps TRBD2 (6 bases). The germline CDR1 and CDR2 sequences are DFQATT and SNEGSKA (reference sequence). The CDR3 has 15 amino acids. Trimming left V 1 base short and J 4 bases short, with 14 bases between. The CDR3 DNA is TGCAGTGCTAGAGGGACGGGACTTCTATACAATGAGCAGTTCTTC. Its translation is CSARGTGLLYNEQFF.